The entry that follows covers one T cell receptor (beta chain) sequence. Its specificity is not known. The sample is drawn from a study of long-term antiretroviral therapy in people with HIV. Findings and limits, study-wide: Viral resistance, ART adherence and therapy changes all lacked available data. Upon ART, diversity increased but remained lower than transplant donor controls.

Germline V gene data show CDR1 as SEHNR and CDR2 as FQNEAQ (reference sequence). The CDR3 is made up of 15 amino acids. V lost 5 bases and J lost 2, with 13 bases in between. Sequencing relied on immunoSEQ assay v3.0, run at survey level. Some clones are missing from TCRdb's copy, which holds only in-frame ones; the method was immunoSEQ multiplex PCR. In the table there are approximately 18,000 clones, about 84% of which are singletons. Every one of the donors gave at least one pre-ART PBMC sample and at least two post-ART PBMC samples. The United States was where all participants with HIV were treated.

The source material was unsorted PBMCs, sampled 0.1 years before starting antiretroviral therapy. The receptor was derived from a man aged 18 to 29 with HIV. The chain uses TRBV7-9 and TRBJ2-4; D possibly corresponds to TRBD1 (5 bases). CDR3 DNA sequence: TGTGCCAGCAGCCTCCAAGTGGGGCCCAAAAACATTCAGTACTTC. It is translated as CASSLQVGPKNIQYF.